This T cell receptor (beta chain) was observed in a study of T cells in Graves' hyperthyroidism and ophthalmopathy. Study-level background: Upon initial diagnosis and before any treatment, peripheral blood was collected. General study findings and limits: The majority of expanded thyroid clonotypes above 0.001 also appeared in blood.

RNA transcripts yielded amplified TCR beta CDR3 regions. The HTBI primer set served for first-round RT-PCR of the TCR CDR3. TCRdb redid the calling of the multiplex PCR reads with MiXCR, one entry per CDR3 protein. The sample records under 350,000 distinct CDR3 sequences, about 17% being singletons. This CDR3 contains 15 residues. The V and J ends lost 2 bases and 4 bases respectively, with 14 bases between them. Germline values: CDR1 MNHEY, CDR2 SVGEGT. This clonotype has a handful of counts. The antigen remains unidentified. Any patient presenting with uncontrolled infection, other autoimmune disease, pregnancy or lactation was left out. PBMCs stemmed from around 10 ml fresh peripheral blood.

J is TRBJ1-2 and V is TRBV6-2 or TRBV6-3; D is possibly TRBD1 (6 bases). The receptor comes from a woman aged 55-69 years with Graves' ophthalmopathy. Input material: blood. The CDR3 loop is CASSYGRGGSYGYTF. The CDR3 nucleotides read TGTGCCAGCAGTTACGGCAGGGGAGGTAGCTATGGCTACACCTTC.